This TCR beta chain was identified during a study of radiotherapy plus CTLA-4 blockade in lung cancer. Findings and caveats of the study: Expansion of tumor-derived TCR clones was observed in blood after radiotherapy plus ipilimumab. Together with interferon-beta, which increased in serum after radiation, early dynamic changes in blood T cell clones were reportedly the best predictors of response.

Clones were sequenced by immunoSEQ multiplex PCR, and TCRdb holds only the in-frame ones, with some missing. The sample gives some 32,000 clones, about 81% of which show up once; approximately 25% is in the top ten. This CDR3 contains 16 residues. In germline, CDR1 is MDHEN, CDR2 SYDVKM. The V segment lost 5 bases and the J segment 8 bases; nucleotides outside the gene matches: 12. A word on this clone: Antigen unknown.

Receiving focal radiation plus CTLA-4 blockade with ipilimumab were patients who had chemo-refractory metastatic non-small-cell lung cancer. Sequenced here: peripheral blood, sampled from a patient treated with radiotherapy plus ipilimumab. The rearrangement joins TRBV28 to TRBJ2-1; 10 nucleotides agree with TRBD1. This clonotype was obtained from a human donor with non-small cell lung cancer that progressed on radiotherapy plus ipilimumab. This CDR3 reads CASSTNRDRGSHEQFF. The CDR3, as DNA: TGTGCCAGCAGTACCAACCGGGACAGGGGTTCACATGAGCAGTTCTTC.